The 21 T cell receptor beta chains below were found in one sample sequenced in a study of blood T cell repertoires in COVID-19. Produced via immunoSEQ multiplex PCR; TCRdb's table is partial and in-frame only. This sample has about 210,000 clones, with roughly 85% found just once. Sequencing was done on a sample of PBMCs or T cells enriched from blood (not recorded which). The receptors here all came from a man in his forties who had recovered from COVID-19.

The rearrangement uses TRBV7-8 and TRBJ1-4; no clear D gene. The CDR3 covers 20 residues. Germline V gene lookup returns CDR1 SGHVS and CDR2 FQNEAQ. V was shortened by 1 base and J by 5 bases, with 26 bases between the two germline ends. The CDR3: CASSLEPEAAITQLNEKLFF. The CDR3, as DNA: TGTGCCAGCAGCTTAGAACCCGAAGCCGCGATCACCCAACTAAATGAAAAACTGTTTTTT.

This clone was picked up one time. The chain is built from TRBV3-1 (or the pseudogene TRBV3-2) and TRBJ2-3; 12 bases match TRBD2. The CDR3 totals 19 residues. Germline trimming cut 0 bases from V and 8 bases from J; bases unmatched to any gene: 15. Looked up from germline, CDR1 is LGHDT and CDR2 is YNNKEL (reference sequence). CDR3 nucleotides: TGTGCCAGCAGCCAAGATCTAGGAGGACTAGCGGGACCCCGCAGTACGCAGTATTTT. Encoded protein: CASSQDLGGLAGPRSTQYF.

CDR3 protein: CAISETANTGELFF. Here the CDR3 DNA reads TGTGCCATCTCTGAGACAGCTAACACCGGGGAGCTGTTTTTT. The chain couples TRBV10-3 to TRBJ2-2; weak D call: TRBD1 (5 bases). The CDR3 has 14 amino acids. Germline-derived CDR1 and CDR2 are ENHRY and SYGVKD. The V end was cut by 8 bases, the J end by 2 bases, with 12 bases between.

This clone came up a few times. The V gene is TRBV4-1, the J gene TRBJ2-7, with TRBD2 identical over 7 bases. V gave up 4 bases and J gave up 0 bases; unmatched junction bases: 6. Germline-derived CDR1 and CDR2 are MGHRA and YSYEKL. The CDR3 loop spans 15 amino acids. CDR3 coding DNA: TGCGCCAGCAGCCGAATAGCGGGTGGCTCCTACGAGCAGTACTTC. It is translated as CASSRIAGGSYEQYF.

The chain couples TRBV29-1 to TRBJ2-1, with 8 bases lining up with TRBD2. The CDR3 consists of 14 residues. With V trimmed by 3 bases and J by 14 bases, 15 bases remained unmatched. Germline V gene sequence: CDR1 SQVTM, CDR2 ANQGSEA. CDR3 region: CSVDPRSSGSVEFF. The CDR3 DNA follows: TGCAGCGTTGATCCGAGGTCCAGCGGGAGTGTAGAGTTCTTC.

The chain joins TRBV20-1 to TRBJ1-2; tentatively, D is TRBD1 (5 bases). Germline V gene lookup returns CDR1 DFQATT and CDR2 SNEGSKA (reference sequence). CDR3 length equals 16 residues. Trimming stripped 3 bases from V and 3 bases from J, with 20 bases between. CDR3 amino acids: CSASITEGPPYYGYTF. The CDR3 DNA follows: TGCAGTGCTAGTATTACGGAGGGGCCACCCTACTATGGCTACACCTTC.

The genes are TRBV7-8 and TRBJ1-3; possibly TRBD1 for D (5 bases). The CDR3 is made up of 15 amino acids. Trimming stripped 3 bases from V and 4 bases from J, with 13 bases between. Germline V CDR1 and CDR2: SGHVS, FQNEAQ. The CDR3 loop reads CASSLRGGIGNTIYF. Written as DNA, the CDR3 is TGTGCCAGCAGCTTGCGCGGGGGAATAGGAAACACCATATATTTT.

This rearrangement joins TRBV11-2 to TRBJ2-7; D not certain. Deletions cut 4 bases from V and 4 bases from J, with 11 bases between. Germline V CDR1 and CDR2: SGHAT, FQNNGV. The CDR3 contains 13 residues. CDR3 sequence reads: CASSSVRVYEQYF. The CDR3 DNA sequence: TGTGCCAGCAGCTCCGTCCGGGTGTACGAGCAGTACTTC.

The chain is built from TRBV20-1 and TRBJ2-3; 9 nucleotides line up with TRBD2. Germline assignment: CDR1 DFQATT and CDR2 SNEGSKA (reference sequence). This CDR3 is built from 15 residues. The J segment lost 4 bases and the V segment lost 3 bases, leaving 8 bases of the junction unmatched. DNA for the CDR3: TGCAGTGCTAGTCCTGCCGTAGCGGGAGCAGATACGCAGTATTTT. It yields the protein CSASPAVAGADTQYF.

This rearrangement joins TRBV5-5 to TRBJ2-1; 11 bases are a match to TRBD1. From germline, CDR1 is SGHKS and CDR2 YYEKEE (reference sequence). This CDR3 spans 15 amino acids. The trim removed 4 bases at V and 4 bases at J, leaving 4 bases unmatched. The chain's CDR3 is CASSLGQGGYNEQFF. The CDR3 region has the DNA TGTGCCAGCAGCCTGGGACAGGGGGGATACAATGAGCAGTTCTTC.

This sequence joins TRBV7-6 and TRBJ2-1, with 8 bases lining up with TRBD2. Germline values: CDR1 SGHVS, CDR2 FNYEAQ. Losses at the gene ends were 1 base for V and 9 bases for J; bases not matched to a gene: 11. This CDR3 is built from 16 residues. CDR3 in DNA: TGTGCCAGCAGCTTAGAGGCGGGAGGAAAGGGCGGTGAGCAGTTCTTC. It specifies CASSLEAGGKGGEQFF.

The CDR3 bases are TGTGCCAGCAGTTACCGCGGCGGGAGCTCCTACGAGCAGTACTTC. This encodes CASSYRGGSSYEQYF. The V call is TRBV6-2 or TRBV6-3, the J call TRBJ2-7; 7 bases map to TRBD2. The V segment lost 2 bases and the J segment 0 bases; nucleotides outside the gene matches: 4. Germline lookup yields CDR1 MNHEY and CDR2 SVGEGT. The CDR3 extends over 15 amino acids.

V and J are TRBV11-2 and TRBJ2-7; 8 bases fit TRBD1. The CDR3 totals 14 residues. With V trimmed by 5 bases and J by 0 bases, 3 bases remained unmatched. Germline-derived CDR1 and CDR2 are SGHAT and FQNNGV. CDR3 protein: CASSVGQGSYEQYF. The DNA for the CDR3 is TGTGCCAGCAGCGTAGGACAGGGCTCCTACGAGCAGTACTTC.

This clone came up once. The V gene is TRBV7-9, the J gene TRBJ1-4; D is possibly TRBD1 (5 bases). V shed 1 base and J shed 11 bases, with 17 bases lying between them. The CDR3 contains 15 residues. Germline CDR1 SEHNR, CDR2 FQNEAQ (reference sequence). The CDR3 nucleotides read TGTGCCAGCAGCTTAGATGGGGCCACTAAGGGGAAACTGTTTTTT. Translation: CASSLDGATKGKLFF.

This clone was found once. The chain joins TRBV7-8 to TRBJ2-7; 8 nucleotides line up with TRBD2. The CDR3 contains 16 residues. Germline CDR1 is SGHVS and CDR2 is FQNEAQ. V dropped 1 base and J dropped 3; count of bases not matched to a gene: 8. CDR3 sequence: CASSLGALAVIYEQYF. The CDR3 nucleotides read TGTGCCAGCAGCTTAGGCGCACTAGCGGTAATCTACGAGCAGTACTTC.

This clone has more than one count but fewer than ten. Other DNA variants within this sample encode the same CDR3. The chain joins TRBV7-3 to TRBJ2-5; TRBD2 aligns across 16 bases. Germline trimming cut 5 bases from V and 4 bases from J; bases unmatched to any gene: 7. Germline V lookup: CDR1 SGHTA, CDR2 FQGTGA. This CDR3 is built from 17 residues. CDR3 amino acids: CASSPGTSGRAGETQYF. The CDR3 nucleotides read TGTGCCAGCAGCCCCGGGACTAGCGGGAGGGCCGGAGAGACCCAGTACTTC. The variable domain in full, completed from reference TRBV7-3 and TRBJ2-5, reads GAGVSQTPSNKVTEKGKYVELRCDPISGHTALYWYRQSLGQGPEFLIYFQGTGAADDSGLPNDRFFAVRPEGSVSTLKIQRTERGDSAVYLCASSPGTSGRAGETQYFGPGTRLLVL.

This clone was found a few times. The V and J genes are TRBV10-3 and TRBJ1-1; D not resolved. The V end lost 0 bases, the J end lost 11 bases, and 10 bases lay between the germline ends. The CDR3 has 12 amino acids. Germline assignment: CDR1 ENHRY and CDR2 SYGVKD. The CDR3 bases are TGTGCCATCAGTGAGTCGTCCGATGAGGCTTTCTTT. Encoded protein: CAISESSDEAFF.

The chain joins TRBV19 to TRBJ1-2; TRBD1 might be the D (6 bases). The CDR3 totals 14 residues. Trimming cost V 3 bases and J 4 bases, with 12 bases left between them. The germline CDR1 and CDR2 sequences are LNHDA and SQIVND (reference sequence). This CDR3 reads CASSMRGLSYGYTF. The CDR3 region has the DNA TGTGCCAGTAGTATGCGGGGGCTCAGCTATGGCTACACCTTC.

The V and J genes are TRBV30 and TRBJ1-5, with 9 bases that match TRBD1. The CDR3 has 14 residues. Germline V gene data show CDR1 as GTSNPN and CDR2 as SVGIG (reference sequence). J lost 10 bases, V lost 2 bases, and 9 bases had no gene match. For the CDR3, the DNA is TGTGCCTGGAGTACAGGGACAGGGAACAGTCCCCAGCATTTT. It translates to CAWSTGTGNSPQHF. Full variable domain (outside the CDR3, taken from reference TRBV30 and TRBJ1-5): SQTIHQWPATLVQPVGSPLSLECTVEGTSNPNLYWYRQAAGRGLQLLFYSVGIGQISSEVPQNLSASRPQDRQFILSSKKLLLSDSGFYLCAWSTGTGNSPQHFGDGTRLSIL.

V is TRBV19 and J is TRBJ1-4; 9 nucleotides agree with TRBD1. This CDR3 is built from 15 residues. V trimming: 3 bases; J trimming: 7 bases; junction bases outside the gene matches: 6. From germline, CDR1 is LNHDA and CDR2 SQIVND (reference sequence). The CDR3 sequence is CASSMALQGAEKLFF. CDR3 coding DNA: TGTGCCAGTAGTATGGCCCTACAGGGGGCTGAAAAACTGTTTTTT. Combining the CDR3 with reference TRBV19 and TRBJ1-4 gives the whole variable domain DGGITQSPKYLFRKEGQNVTLSCEQNLNHDAMYWYRQDPGQGLRLIYYSQIVNDFQKGDIAEGYSVSREKKESFPLTVTSAQKNPTAFYLCASSMALQGAEKLFFGSGTQLSVL.

The genes are TRBV19 and TRBJ2-3; 10 nucleotides agree with TRBD2. From germline, CDR1 is LNHDA and CDR2 SQIVND (reference sequence). This CDR3 comprises 15 residues. After removal of 3 bases from V and 3 bases from J, the junction contained 3 bases not matched to a gene. CDR3 in DNA: TGTGCCAGTAGTATCGGACTAGCGGCAACAGATACGCAGTATTTT. Translation: CASSIGLAATDTQYF.